The text below deals with one T cell receptor (beta chain). This record comes from a study of blood T cell repertoires in COVID-19. At the level of the study: Sites in the United States, Italy and Spain provided acute and convalescent COVID-19 samples.

How the authors handled the data: Amplification of reference gene primers was used by the study to estimate nucleated cell counts. Clones were sequenced by immunoSEQ multiplex PCR, and TCRdb holds only the in-frame ones, with some missing. The V and J calls and the clone size are those of that table, but D and trimming were determined from the DNA. The sample has 45,000 to 55,000 clones; 90% are singletons. V lost 4 bases, J lost 0 bases, and 0 bases stayed unmatched. The CDR3 has 14 amino acids. CDR1 SGHDN and CDR2 FVKESK come from the germline V gene. The chain combines TRBV14 with TRBJ2-1; 7 bases fit TRBD2. The sequenced material came from peripheral blood. The sequence was obtained from a human donor in a cohort sampled during active COVID-19. CDR3 in DNA: TGTGCCAGCAGCCGGGGGGGCTCCTACAATGAGCAGTTCTTC. Translation gives CASSRGGSYNEQFF.